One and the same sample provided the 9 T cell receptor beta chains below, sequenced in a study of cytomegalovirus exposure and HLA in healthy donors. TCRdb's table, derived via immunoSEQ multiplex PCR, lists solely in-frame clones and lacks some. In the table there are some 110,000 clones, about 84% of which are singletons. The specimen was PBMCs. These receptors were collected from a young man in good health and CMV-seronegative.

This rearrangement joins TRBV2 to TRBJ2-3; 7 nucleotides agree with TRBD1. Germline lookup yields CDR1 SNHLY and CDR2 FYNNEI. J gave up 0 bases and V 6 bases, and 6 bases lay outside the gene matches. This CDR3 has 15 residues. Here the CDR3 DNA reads TGTGCCAGCAGCGCGGACAGGACTAGCACAGATACGCAGTATTTT. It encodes CASSADRTSTDTQYF.

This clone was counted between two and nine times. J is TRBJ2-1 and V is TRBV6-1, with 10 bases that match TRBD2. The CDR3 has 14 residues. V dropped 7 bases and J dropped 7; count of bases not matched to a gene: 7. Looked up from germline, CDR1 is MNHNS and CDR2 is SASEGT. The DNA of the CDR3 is TGTGCCAGCACTAGCGGGAGTGGGTGGAATGAGCAGTTCTTC. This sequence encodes CASTSGSGWNEQFF.

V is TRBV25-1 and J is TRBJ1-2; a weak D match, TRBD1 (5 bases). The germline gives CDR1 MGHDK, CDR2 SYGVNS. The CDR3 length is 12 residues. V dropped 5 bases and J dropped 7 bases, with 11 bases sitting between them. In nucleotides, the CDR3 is TGTGCCAGCAGTAGTCAGGGTGGTGGCTACACCTTC. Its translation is CASSSQGGGYTF.

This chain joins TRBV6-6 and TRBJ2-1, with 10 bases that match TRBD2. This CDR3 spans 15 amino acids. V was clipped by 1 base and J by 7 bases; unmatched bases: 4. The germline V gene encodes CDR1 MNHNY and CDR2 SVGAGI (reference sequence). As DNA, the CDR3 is TGTGCCAGCAGTTACTTAGCGGGAGGAAATAATGAGCAGTTCTTC. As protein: CASSYLAGGNNEQFF.

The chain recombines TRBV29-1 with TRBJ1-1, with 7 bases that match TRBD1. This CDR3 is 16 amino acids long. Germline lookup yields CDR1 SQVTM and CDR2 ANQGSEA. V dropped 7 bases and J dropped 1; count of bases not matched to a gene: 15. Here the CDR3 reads CSASGRDRGANTEAFF. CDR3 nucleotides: TGCAGCGCCTCCGGCCGGGACAGAGGAGCGAACACTGAAGCTTTCTTT.

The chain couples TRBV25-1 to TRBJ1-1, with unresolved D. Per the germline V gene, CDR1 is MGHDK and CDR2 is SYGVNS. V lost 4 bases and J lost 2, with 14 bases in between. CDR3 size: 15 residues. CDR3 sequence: CASSALAAGNTEAFF. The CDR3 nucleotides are TGTGCCAGCAGTGCCCTGGCCGCGGGCAACACTGAAGCTTTCTTT. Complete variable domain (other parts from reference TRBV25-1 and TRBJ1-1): EADIYQTPRYLVIGTGKKITLECSQTMGHDKMYWYQQDPGMELHLIHYSYGVNSTEKGDLSSESTVSRIRTEHFPLTLESARPSHTSQYLCASSALAAGNTEAFFGQGTRLTVV.

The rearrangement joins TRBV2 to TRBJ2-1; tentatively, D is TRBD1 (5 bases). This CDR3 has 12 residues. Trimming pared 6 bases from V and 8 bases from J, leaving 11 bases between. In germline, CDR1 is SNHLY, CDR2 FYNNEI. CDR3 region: CASRDQGDEQFF. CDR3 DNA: TGTGCCAGCAGAGACCAGGGTGATGAGCAGTTCTTC.

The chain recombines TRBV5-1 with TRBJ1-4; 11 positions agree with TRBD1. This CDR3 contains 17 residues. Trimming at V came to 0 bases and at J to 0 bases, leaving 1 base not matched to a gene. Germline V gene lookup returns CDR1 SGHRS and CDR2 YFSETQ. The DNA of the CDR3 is TGCGCCAGCAGCTTGGAGGGACAGGGGGCAACTAATGAAAAACTGTTTTTT. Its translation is CASSLEGQGATNEKLFF.

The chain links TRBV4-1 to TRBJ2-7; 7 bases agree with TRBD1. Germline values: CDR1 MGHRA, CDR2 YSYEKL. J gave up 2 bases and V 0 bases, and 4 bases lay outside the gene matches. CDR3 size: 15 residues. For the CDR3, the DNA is TGCGCCAGCAGCCAAGAGACAGGGAGTCCCTACGAGCAGTACTTC. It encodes CASSQETGSPYEQYF.